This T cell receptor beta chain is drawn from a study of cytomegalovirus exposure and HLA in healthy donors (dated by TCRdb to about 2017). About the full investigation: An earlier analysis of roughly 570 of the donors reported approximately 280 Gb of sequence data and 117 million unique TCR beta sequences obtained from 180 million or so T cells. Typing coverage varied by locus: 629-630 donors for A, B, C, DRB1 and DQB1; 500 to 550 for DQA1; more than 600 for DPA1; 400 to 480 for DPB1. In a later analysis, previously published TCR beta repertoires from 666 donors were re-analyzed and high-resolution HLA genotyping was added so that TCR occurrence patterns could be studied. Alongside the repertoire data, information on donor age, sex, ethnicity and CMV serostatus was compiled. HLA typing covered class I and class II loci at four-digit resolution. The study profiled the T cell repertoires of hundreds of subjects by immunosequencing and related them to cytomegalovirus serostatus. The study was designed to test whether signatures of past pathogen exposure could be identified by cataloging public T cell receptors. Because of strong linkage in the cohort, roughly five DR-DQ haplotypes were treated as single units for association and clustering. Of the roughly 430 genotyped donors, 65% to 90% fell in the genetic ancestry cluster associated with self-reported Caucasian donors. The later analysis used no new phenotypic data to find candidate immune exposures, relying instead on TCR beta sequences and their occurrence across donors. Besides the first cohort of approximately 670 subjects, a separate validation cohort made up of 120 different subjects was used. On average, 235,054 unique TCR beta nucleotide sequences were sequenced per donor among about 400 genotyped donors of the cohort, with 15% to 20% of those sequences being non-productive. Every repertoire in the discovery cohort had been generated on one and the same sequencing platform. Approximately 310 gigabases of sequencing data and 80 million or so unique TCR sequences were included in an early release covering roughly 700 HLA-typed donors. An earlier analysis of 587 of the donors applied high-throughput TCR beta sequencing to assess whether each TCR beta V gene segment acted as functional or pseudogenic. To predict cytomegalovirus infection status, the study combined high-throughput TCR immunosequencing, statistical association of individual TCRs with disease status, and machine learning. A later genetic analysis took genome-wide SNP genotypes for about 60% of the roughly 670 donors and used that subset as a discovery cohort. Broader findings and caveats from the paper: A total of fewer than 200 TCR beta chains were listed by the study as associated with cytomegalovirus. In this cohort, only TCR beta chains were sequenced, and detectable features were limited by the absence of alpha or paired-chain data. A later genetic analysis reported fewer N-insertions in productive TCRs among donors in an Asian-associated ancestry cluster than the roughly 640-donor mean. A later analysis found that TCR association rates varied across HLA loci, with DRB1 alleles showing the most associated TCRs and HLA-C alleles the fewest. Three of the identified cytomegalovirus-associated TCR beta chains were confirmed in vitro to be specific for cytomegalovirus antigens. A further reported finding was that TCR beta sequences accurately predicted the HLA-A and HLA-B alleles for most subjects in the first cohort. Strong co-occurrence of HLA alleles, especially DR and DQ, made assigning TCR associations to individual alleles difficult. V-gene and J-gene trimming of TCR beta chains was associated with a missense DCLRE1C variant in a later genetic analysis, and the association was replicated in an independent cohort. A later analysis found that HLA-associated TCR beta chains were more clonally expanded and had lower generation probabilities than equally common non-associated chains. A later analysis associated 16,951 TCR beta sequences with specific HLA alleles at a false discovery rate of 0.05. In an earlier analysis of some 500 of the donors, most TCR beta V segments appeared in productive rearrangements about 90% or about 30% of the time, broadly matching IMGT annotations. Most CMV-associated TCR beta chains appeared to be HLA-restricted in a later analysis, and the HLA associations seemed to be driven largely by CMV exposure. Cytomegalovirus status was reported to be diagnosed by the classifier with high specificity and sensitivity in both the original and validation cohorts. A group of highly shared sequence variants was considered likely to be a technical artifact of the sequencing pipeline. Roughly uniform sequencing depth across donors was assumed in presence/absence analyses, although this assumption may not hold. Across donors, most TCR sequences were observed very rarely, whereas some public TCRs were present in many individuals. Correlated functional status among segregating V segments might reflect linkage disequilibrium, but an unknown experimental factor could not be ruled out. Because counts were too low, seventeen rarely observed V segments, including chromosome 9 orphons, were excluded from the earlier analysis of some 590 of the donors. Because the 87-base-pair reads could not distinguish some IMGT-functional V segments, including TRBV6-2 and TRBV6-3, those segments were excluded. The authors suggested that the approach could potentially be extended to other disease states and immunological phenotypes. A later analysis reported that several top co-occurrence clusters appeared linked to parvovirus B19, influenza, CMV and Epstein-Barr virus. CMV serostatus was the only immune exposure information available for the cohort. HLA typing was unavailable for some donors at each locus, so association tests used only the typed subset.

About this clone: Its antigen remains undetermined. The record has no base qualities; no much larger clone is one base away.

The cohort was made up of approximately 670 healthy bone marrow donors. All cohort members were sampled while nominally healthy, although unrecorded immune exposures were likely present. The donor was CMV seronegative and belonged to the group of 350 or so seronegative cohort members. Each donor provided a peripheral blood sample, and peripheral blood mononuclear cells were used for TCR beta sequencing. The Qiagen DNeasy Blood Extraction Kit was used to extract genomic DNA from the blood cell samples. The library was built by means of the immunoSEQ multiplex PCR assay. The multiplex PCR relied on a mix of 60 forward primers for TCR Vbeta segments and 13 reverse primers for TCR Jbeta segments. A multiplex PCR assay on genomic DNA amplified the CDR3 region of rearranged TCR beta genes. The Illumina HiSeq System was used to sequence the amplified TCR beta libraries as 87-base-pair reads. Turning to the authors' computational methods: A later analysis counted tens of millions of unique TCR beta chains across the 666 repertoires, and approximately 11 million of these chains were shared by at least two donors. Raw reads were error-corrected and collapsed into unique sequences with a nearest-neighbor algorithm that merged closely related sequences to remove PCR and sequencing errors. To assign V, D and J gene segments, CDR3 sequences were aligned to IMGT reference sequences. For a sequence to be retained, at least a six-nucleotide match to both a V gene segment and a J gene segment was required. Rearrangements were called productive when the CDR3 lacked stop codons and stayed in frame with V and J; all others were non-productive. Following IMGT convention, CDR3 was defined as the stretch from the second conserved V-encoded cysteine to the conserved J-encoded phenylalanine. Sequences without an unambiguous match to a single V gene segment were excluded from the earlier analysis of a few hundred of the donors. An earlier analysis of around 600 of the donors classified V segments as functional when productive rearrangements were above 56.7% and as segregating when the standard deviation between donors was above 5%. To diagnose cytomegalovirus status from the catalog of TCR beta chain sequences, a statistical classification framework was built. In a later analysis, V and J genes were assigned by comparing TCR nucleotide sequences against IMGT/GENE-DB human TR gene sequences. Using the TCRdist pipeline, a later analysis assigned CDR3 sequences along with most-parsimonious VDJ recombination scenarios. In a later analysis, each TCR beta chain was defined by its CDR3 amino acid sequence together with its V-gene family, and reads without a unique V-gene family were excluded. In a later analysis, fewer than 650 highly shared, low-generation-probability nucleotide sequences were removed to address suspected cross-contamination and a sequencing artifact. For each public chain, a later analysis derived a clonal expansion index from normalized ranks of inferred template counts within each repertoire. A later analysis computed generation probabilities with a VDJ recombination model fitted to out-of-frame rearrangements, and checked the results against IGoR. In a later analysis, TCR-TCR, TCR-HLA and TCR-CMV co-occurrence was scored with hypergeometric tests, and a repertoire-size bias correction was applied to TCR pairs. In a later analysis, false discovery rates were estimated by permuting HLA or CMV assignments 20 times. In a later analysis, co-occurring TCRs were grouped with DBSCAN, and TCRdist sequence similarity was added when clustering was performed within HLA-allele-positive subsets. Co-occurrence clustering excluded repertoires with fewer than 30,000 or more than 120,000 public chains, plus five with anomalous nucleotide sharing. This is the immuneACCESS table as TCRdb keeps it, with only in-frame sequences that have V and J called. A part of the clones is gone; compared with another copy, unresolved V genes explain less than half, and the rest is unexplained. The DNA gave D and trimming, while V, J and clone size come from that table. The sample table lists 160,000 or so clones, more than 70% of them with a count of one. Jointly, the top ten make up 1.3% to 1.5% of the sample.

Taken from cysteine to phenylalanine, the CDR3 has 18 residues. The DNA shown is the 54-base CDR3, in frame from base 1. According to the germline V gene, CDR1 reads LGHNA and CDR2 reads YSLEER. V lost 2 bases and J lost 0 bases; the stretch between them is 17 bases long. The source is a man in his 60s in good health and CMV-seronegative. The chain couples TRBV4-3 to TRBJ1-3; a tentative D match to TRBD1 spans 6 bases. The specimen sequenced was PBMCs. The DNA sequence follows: TGCGCCAGCAGCCAAAACGCCCTAACAGGGCGCTCTGGAAACACCATATATTTT. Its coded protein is CASSQNALTGRSGNTIYF.